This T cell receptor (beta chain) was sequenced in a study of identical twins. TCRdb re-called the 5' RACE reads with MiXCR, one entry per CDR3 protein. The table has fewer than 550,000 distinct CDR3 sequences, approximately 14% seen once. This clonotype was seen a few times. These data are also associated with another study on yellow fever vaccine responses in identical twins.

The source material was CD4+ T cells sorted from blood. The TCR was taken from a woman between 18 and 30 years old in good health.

This CDR3 reads CASASPTSKSSYNEQFF. The CDR3 DNA reads as TGTGCCAGCGCTAGTCCTACTAGCAAGAGCTCCTACAATGAGCAGTTCTTC. This chain connects TRBV2 to TRBJ2-1; D may be TRBD2 (6 bases). Germline lookup yields CDR1 SNHLY and CDR2 FYNNEI. The CDR3 contains 17 residues. V lost 8 bases, J lost 0 bases, and 20 bases lay in between. Full variable domain (rest looked up from reference TRBV2 and TRBJ2-1): EPEVTQTPSHQVTQMGQEVILRCVPISNHLYFYWYRQILGQKVEFLVSFYNNEISEKSEIFDDQFSVERPDGSNFTLKIRSTKLEDSAMYFCASASPTSKSSYNEQFFGPGTRLTVL.